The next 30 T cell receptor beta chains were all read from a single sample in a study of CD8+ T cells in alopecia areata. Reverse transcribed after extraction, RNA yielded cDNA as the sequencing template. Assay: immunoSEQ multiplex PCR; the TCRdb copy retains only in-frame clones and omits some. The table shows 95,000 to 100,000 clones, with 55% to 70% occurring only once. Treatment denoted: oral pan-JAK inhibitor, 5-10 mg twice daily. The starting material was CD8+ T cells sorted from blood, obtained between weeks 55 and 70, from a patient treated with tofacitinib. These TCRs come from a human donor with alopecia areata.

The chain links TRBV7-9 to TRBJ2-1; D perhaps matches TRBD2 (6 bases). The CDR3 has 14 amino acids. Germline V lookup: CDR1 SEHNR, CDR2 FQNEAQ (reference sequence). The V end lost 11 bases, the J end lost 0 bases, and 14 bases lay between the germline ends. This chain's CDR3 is CAGTGGNSYNEQFF. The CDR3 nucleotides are TGTGCCGGAACCGGGGGAAACTCCTACAATGAGCAGTTCTTC.

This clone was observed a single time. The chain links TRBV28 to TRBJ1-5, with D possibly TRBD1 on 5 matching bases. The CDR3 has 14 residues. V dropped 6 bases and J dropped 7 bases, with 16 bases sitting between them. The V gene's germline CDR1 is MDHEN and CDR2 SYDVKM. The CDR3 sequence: CASSYPGTGQPQHF. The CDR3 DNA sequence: TGTGCCAGCAGCTATCCCGGGACGGGACAGCCCCAGCATTTT.

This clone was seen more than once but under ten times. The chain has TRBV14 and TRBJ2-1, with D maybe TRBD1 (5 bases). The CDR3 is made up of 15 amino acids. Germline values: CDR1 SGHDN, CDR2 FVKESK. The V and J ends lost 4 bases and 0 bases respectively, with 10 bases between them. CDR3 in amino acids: CASSPTESSYNEQFF. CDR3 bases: TGTGCCAGCAGCCCGACAGAGAGCTCCTACAATGAGCAGTTCTTC.

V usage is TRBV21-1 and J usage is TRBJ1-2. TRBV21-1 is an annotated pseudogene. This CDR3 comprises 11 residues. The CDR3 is CANRGRYGYTF. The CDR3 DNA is TGTGCCAACCGGGGACGCTATGGCTACACCTTC.

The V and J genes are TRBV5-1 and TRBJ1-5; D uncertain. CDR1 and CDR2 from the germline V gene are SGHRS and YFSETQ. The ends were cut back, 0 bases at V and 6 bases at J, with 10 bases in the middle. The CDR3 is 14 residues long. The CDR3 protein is CASSLEGLSQPQHF. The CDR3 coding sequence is TGCGCCAGCAGCTTGGAGGGTTTGTCTCAGCCCCAGCATTTT.

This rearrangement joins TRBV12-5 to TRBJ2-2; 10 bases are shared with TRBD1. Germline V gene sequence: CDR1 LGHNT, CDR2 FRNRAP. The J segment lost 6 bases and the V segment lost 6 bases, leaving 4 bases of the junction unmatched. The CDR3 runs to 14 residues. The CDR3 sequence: CASGRDRGAGELFF. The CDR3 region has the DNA TGTGCTAGTGGACGGGACAGGGGTGCCGGGGAGCTGTTTTTT.

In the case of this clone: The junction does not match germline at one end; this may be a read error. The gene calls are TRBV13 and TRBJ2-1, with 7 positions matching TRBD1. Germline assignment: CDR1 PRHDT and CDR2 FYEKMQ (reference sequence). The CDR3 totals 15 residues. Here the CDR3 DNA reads TGTGCCAGCAGCTACGGGACAGAGGCCTACGATGAGCAGTTCTTC. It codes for CASSYGTEAYDEQFF.

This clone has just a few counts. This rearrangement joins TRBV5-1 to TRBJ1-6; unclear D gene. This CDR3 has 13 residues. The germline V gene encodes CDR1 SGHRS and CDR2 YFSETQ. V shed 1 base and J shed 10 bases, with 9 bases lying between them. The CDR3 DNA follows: TGCGCCAGCAGCTTGTGGAAGGTCTCACCCCTCCACTTT. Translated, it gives CASSLWKVSPLHF. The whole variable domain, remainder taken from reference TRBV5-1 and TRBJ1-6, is KAGVTQTPRYLIKTRGQQVTLSCSPISGHRSVSWYQQTPGQGLQFLFEYFSETQRNKGNFPGRFSGRQFSNSRSEMNVSTLELGDSALYLCASSLWKVSPLHFGNGTRLTVT.

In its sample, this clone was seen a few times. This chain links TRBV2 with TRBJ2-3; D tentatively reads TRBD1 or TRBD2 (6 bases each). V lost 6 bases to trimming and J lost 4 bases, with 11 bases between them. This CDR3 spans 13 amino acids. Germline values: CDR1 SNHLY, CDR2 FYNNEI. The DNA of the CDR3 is TGTGCCAGCAGCGGGGGCATGTCAGATACGCAGTATTTT. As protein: CASSGGMSDTQYF.

The CDR3: CSVAGSSGTEAFF. CDR3 DNA sequence: TGCAGCGTAGCAGGGTCTTCCGGGACTGAAGCTTTCTTT. The chain links TRBV29-1 to TRBJ1-1, with TRBD1 as a possible D gene (5 bases). Germline-derived CDR1 and CDR2 are SQVTM and ANQGSEA. Trimming removed 6 bases at V and 5 bases at J, with 16 bases between. The CDR3 is 13 amino acids.

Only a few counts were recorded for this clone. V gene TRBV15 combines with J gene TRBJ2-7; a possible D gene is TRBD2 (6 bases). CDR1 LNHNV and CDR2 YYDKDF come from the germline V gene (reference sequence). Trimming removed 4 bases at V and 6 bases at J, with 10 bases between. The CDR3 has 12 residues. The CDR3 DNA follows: TGTGCCACCAGCACGGGAGAGGCCGAGCAGTACTTC. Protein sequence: CATSTGEAEQYF.

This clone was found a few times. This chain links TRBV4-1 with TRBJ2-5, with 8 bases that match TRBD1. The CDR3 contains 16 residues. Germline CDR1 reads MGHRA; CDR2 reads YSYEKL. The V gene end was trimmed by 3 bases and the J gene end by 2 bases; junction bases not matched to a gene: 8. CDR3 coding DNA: TGCGCCAGCAGCCACCCAAGACAGGGGCTACAAGAGACCCAGTACTTC. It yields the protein CASSHPRQGLQETQYF.

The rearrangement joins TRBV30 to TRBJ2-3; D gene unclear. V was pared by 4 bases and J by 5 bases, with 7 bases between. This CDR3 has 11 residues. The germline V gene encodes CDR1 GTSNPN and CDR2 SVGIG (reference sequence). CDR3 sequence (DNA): TGTGCCTGGACCGCCGGAGATACGCAGTATTTT. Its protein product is CAWTAGDTQYF.

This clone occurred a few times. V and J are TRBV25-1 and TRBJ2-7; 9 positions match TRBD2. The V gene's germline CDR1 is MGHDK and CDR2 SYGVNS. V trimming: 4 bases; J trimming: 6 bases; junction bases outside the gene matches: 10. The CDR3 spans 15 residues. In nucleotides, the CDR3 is TGTGCCAGCAGTGTCCATAGCGGGGGTCCTAGCGAGCAGTACTTC. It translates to CASSVHSGGPSEQYF.

The CDR3 DNA sequence: TGTGCCAGCAGCTTAGGCCGGTCCGACTCAACTAATGAAAAACTGTTTTTT. It encodes CASSLGRSDSTNEKLFF. The gene calls are TRBV13 and TRBJ1-4, with unresolved D. The CDR3 is made up of 17 amino acids. V lost 0 bases and J 0 bases, leaving 11 bases between the germline ends. Germline CDR1 is PRHDT and CDR2 is FYEKMQ (reference sequence).

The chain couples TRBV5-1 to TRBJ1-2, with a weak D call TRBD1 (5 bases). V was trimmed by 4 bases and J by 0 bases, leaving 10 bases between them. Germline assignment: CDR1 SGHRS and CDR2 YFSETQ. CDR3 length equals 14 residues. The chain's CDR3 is CASSPRGANYGYTF. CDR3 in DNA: TGCGCCAGCAGCCCGCGAGGGGCTAACTATGGCTACACCTTC.

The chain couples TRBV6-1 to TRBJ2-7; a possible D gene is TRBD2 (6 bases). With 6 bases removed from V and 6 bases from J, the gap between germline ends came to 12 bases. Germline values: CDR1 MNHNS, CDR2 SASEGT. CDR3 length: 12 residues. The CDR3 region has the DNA TGTGCCAGCAGGTTAAGGGGAGGCGAGCAGTACTTC. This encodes CASRLRGGEQYF.

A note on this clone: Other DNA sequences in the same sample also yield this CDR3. The CDR3 DNA sequence: TGCGCCAGCAGCCAAGGACAGGGGGCATACGAGCAGTACTTC. It yields the protein CASSQGQGAYEQYF. J is TRBJ2-7 and V is TRBV4-1; 10 bases match TRBD1. The CDR3 is 14 residues long. The germline CDR1 and CDR2 sequences are MGHRA and YSYEKL. V was pared by 1 base and J by 4 bases, with 1 base of the junction left unmatched.

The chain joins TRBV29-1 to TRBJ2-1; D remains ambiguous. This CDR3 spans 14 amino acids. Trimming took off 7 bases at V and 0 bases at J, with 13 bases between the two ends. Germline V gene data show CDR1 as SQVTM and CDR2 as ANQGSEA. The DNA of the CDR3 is TGCAGCGGCATGGTGGGCAGCTCCTACAATGAGCAGTTCTTC. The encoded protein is CSGMVGSSYNEQFF.

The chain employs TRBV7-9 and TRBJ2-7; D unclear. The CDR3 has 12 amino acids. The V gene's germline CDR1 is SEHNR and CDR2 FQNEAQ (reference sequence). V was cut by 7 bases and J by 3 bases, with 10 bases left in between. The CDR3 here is CASMAANYEQYF. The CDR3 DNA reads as TGTGCCAGCATGGCAGCCAACTACGAGCAGTACTTC.

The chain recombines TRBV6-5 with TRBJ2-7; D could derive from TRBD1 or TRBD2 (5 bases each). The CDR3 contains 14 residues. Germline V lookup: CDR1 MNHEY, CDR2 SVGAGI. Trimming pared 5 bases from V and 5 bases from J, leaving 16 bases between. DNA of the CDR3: TGTGCCAGCAGTGATGGCAGGGAGATCGACGAGCAGTACTTC. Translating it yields CASSDGREIDEQYF.

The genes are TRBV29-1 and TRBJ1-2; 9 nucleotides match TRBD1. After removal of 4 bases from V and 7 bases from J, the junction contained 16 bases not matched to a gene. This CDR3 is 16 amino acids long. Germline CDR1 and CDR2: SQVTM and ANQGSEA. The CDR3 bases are TGCAGCGTTGGCAGCTTAATGTGGGACAGGGAGGGTGGCTACACCTTC. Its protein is CSVGSLMWDREGGYTF.

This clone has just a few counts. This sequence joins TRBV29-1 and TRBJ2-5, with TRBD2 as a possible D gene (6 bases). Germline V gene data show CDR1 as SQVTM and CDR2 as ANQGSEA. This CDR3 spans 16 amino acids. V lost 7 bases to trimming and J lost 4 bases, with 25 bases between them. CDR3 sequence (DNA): TGCAGCGCACGAATGGCGGATGGGAGGCGGGGAGAGACCCAGTACTTC. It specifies CSARMADGRRGETQYF. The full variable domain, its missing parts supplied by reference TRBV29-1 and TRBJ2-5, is SAVISQKPSRDICQRGTSLTIQCQVDSQVTMMFWYRQQPGQSLTLIATANQGSEATYESGFVIDKFPISRPNLTFSTLTVSNMSPEDSSIYLCSARMADGRRGETQYFGPGTRLLVL.

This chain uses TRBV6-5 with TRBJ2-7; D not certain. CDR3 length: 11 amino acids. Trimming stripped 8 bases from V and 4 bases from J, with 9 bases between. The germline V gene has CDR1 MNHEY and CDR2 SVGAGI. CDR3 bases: TGTGCCAGCCGCTCGAATTACGAGCAGTACTTC. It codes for CASRSNYEQYF.

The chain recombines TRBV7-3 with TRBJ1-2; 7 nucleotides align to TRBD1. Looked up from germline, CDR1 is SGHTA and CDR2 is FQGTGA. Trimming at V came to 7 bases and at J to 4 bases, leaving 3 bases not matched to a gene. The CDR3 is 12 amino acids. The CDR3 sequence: CASNTGVYGYTF. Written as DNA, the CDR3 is TGTGCCAGCAACACAGGGGTCTATGGCTACACCTTC.

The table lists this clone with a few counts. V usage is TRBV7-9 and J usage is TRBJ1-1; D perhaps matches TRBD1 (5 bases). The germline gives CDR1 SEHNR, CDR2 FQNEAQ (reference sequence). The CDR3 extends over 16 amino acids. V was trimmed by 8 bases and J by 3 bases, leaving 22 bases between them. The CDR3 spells CASSEYDGPQDTEAFF. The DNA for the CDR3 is TGTGCCAGCTCAGAATACGATGGCCCACAGGACACTGAAGCTTTCTTT.

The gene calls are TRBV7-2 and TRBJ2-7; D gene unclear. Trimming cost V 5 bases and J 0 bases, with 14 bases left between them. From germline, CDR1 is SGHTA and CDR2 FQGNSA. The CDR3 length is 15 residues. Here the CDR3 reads CASSIEPSHSYEQYF. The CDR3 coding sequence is TGTGCCAGCAGCATCGAGCCCAGTCACTCCTACGAGCAGTACTTC.

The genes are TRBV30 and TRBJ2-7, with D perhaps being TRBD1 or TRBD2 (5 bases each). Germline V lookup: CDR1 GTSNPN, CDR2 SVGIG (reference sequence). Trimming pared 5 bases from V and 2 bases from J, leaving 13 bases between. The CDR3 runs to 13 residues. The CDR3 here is CAWSGTYTYEQYF. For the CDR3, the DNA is TGTGCCTGGTCCGGGACGTACACCTACGAGCAGTACTTC.

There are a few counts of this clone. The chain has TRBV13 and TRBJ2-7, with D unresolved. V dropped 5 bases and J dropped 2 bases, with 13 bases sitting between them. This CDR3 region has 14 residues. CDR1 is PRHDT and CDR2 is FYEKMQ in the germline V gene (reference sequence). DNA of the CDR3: TGTGCCAGCAGCCCCGGTTCCACAGCCTACGAGCAGTACTTC. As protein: CASSPGSTAYEQYF.

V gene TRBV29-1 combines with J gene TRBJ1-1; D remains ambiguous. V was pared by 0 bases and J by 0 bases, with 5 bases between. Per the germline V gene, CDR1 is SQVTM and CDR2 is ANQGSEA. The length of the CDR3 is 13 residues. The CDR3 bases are TGCAGCGTTGAAGACGGAATGAACACTGAAGCTTTCTTT. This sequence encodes CSVEDGMNTEAFF.